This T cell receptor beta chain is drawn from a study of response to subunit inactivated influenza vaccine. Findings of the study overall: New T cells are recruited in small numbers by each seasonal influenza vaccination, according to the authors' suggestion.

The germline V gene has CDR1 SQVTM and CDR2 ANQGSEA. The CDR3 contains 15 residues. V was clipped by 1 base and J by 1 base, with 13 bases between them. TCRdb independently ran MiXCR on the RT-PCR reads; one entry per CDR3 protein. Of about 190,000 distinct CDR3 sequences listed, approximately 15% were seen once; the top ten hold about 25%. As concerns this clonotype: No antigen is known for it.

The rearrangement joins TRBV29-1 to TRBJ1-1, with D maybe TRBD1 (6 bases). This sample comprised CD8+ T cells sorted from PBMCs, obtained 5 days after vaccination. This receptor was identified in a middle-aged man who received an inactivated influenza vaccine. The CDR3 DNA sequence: TGCAGCGTTGAAGTACAGGGTCACCCGAACACTGAAGCTTTCTTT. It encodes CSVEVQGHPNTEAFF.